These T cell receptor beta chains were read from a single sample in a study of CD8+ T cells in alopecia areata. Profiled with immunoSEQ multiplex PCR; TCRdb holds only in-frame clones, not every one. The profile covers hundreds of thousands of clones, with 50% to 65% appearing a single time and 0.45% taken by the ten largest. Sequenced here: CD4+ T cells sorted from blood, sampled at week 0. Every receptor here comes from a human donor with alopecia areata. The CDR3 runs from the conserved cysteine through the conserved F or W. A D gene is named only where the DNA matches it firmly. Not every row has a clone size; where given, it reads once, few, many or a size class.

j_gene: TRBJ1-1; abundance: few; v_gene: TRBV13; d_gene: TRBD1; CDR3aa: CASSSRQGKAEAFF; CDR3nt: TGTGCCAGCAGCTCCCGACAGGGAAAGGCTGAAGCTTTCTTT
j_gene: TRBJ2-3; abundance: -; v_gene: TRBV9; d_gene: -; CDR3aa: CASSYGGRTDTQYF; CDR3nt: TGTGCCAGCAGCTACGGGGGGCGCACAGATACGCAGTATTTT
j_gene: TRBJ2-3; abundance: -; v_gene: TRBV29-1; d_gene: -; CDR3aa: CSVEGGRLDTQYF; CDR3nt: TGCAGCGTTGAAGGGGGGCGCTTAGATACGCAGTATTTT
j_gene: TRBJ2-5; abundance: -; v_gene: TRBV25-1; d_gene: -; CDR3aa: CASSPGSRDQETQYF; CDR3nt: TGTGCCAGCAGCCCTGGGTCCAGGGACCAAGAGACCCAGTACTTC
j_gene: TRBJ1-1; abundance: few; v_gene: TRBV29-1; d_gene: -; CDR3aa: CSGGHGEAFF; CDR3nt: TGCAGCGGAGGACATGGGGAAGCTTTCTTT
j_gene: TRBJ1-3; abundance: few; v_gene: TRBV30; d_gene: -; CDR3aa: CAWSLSAGNTIYF; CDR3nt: TGTGCCTGGAGTCTCTCAGCTGGAAACACCATATATTTT
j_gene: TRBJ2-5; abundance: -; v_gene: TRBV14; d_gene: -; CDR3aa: CASSQWETQYF; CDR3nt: TGTGCCAGCAGCCAATGGGAGACCCAGTACTTC
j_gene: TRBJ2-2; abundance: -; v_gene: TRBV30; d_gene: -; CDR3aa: CAWRRRGTDGELFF; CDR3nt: TGTGCCTGGAGGCGTCGGGGTACGGACGGGGAGCTGTTTTTT
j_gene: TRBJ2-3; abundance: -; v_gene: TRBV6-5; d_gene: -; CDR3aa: CASSYSGSLTDTQYF; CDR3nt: TGTGCCAGCAGTTACTCCGGCAGCCTCACAGATACGCAGTATTTT
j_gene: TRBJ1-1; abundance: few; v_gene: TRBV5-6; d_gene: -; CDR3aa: CASSLFGPNWRENTEAFF; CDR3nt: TGTGCCAGCAGCTTGTTCGGACCCAATTGGAGGGAGAACACTGAAGCTTTCTTT
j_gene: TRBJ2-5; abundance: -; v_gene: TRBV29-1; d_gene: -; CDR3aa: CSVLIPFQETQYF; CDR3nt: TGCAGCGTCCTTATACCCTTCCAAGAGACCCAGTACTTC
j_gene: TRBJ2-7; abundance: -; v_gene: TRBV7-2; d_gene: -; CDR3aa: CASSLLGGIYEQYF; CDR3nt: TGTGCCAGCAGCTTATTGGGCGGAATCTACGAGCAGTACTTC
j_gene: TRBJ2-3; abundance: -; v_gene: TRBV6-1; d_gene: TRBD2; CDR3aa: CASSDLSGRGRDTQYF; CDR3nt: TGTGCCAGCAGTGATCTGAGCGGGAGAGGAAGAGATACGCAGTATTTT
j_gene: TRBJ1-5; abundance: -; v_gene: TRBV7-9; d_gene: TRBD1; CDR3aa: CASSLGTGNSNQPQHF; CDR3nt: TGTGCCAGCAGCTTAGGGACAGGGAATAGCAATCAGCCCCAGCATTTT
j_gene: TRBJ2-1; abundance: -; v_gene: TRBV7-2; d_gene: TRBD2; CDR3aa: CASTWAGTTNYNEQFF; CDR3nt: TGTGCCAGCACCTGGGCGGGGACTACAAATTACAATGAGCAGTTCTTC
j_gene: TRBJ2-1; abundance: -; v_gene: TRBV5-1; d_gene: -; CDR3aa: CASSLRTTGNEQFF; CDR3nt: TGCGCCAGCAGCTTACGGACAACTGGTAATGAGCAGTTCTTC
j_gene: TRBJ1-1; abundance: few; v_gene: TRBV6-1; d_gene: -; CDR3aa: CASRPGSNTEAFF; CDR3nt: TGTGCCAGCAGACCGGGATCGAACACTGAAGCTTTCTTT
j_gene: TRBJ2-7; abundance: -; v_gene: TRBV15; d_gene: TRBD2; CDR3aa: CATSRERSSGLSYEQYF; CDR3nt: TGTGCCACCAGCAGAGAACGGTCTAGCGGGCTTTCCTACGAGCAGTACTTC
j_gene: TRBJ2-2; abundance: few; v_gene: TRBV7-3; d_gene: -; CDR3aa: CASSLMNTGELFF; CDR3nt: TGTGCCAGCAGCTTAATGAACACCGGGGAGCTGTTTTTT
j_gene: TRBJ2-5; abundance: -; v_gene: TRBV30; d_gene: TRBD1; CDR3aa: CAWSVARGLGETQYF; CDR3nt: TGTGCCTGGAGTGTAGCCAGGGGGCTAGGGGAGACCCAGTACTTC
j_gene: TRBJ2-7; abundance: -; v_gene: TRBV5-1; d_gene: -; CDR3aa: CASSPKTGLYEQYF; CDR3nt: TGCGCCAGCAGCCCGAAAACAGGACTCTACGAGCAGTACTTC
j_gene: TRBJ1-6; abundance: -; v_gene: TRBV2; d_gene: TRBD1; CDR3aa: CASSNPDRDNSPLHF; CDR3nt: TGTGCCAGCAGTAACCCAGACAGGGATAATTCACCCCTCCACTTT
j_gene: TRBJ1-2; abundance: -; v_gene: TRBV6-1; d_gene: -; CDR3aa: CASRIFGRDYGYTF; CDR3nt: TGTGCCAGCAGAATCTTCGGCAGGGACTATGGCTACACCTTC
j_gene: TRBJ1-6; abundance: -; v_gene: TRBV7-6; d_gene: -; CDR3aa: CASSLGVSGSPLHF; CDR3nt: TGTGCCAGCAGCTTAGGGGTGTCTGGTTCACCCCTCCACTTT
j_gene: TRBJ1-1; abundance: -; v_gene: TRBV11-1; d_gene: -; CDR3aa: CASSLDNTEAFF; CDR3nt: TGTGCCAGCAGCTTAGACAACACTGAAGCTTTCTTT
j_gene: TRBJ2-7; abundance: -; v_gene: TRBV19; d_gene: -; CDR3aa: CASSHFNRDDEQYF; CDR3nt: TGTGCCAGTAGTCATTTCAACAGGGACGACGAGCAGTACTTC
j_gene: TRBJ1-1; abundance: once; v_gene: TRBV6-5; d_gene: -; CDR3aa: CASSYAGLAFF; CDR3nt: TGTGCCAGCAGTTACGCAGGGCTTGCTTTCTTT
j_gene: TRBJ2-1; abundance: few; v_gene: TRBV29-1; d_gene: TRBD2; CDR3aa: CSAPGLAANEQFF; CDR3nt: TGCAGCGCACCGGGACTAGCGGCCAATGAGCAGTTCTTC
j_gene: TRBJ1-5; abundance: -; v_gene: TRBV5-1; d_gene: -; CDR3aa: CASSLVPGDQPQHF; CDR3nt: TGCGCCAGCAGCTTGGTACCCGGGGATCAGCCCCAGCATTTT
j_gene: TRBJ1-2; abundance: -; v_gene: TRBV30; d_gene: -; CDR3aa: CAWSVGIVGGYTF; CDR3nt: TGTGCCTGGAGTGTTGGCATCGTAGGTGGCTACACCTTC
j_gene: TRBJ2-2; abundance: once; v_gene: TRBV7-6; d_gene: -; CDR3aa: CASSLVHTPEGELFF; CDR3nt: TGTGCCAGCAGCTTAGTCCACACCCCGGAGGGGGAGCTGTTTTTT